A single sample gave rise to the 8 T cell receptor beta chains below, sequenced in a study of CD8+ T cells in alopecia areata. RNA extraction was followed by reverse transcription into cDNA, which acted as the sequencing template. The data were produced by immunoSEQ multiplex PCR, yet TCRdb's version contains in-frame clones alone and is incomplete. The sample carries 150,000 to 200,000 clones, 50% to 60% recorded once. Sequencing used CD4+ T cells sorted from blood. The receptors were sampled from a human donor in good health.

This chain links TRBV7-9 with TRBJ2-7; D remains unclear. The CDR3 is 13 residues long. V was cut by 5 bases and J by 2 bases, with 10 bases left in between. Germline CDR1 is SEHNR and CDR2 is FQNEAQ (reference sequence). The chain's CDR3 is CASSPTVTYEQYF. The DNA for the CDR3 is TGTGCCAGCAGCCCGACCGTTACCTACGAGCAGTACTTC.

In DNA form, the CDR3 reads TGCAGCGTTGTAGTGAGGGGCACTGAAGCTTTCTTT. As protein: CSVVVRGTEAFF. This sequence joins TRBV29-1 and TRBJ1-1, with D tentatively TRBD1 (5 bases). V lost 4 bases to trimming and J lost 4 bases, with 10 bases between them. The CDR3 is 12 amino acids. From germline, CDR1 is SQVTM and CDR2 ANQGSEA. Supplemented by reference TRBV29-1 and TRBJ1-1, the full variable domain reads SAVISQKPSRDICQRGTSLTIQCQVDSQVTMMFWYRQQPGQSLTLIATANQGSEATYESGFVIDKFPISRPNLTFSTLTVSNMSPEDSSIYLCSVVVRGTEAFFGQGTRLTVV.

The rearrangement links TRBV29-1 to TRBJ2-2; unclear D gene. The CDR3 consists of 14 residues. Trimming cost V 2 bases and J 5 bases, with 12 bases left between them. Germline lookup yields CDR1 SQVTM and CDR2 ANQGSEA. In DNA form, the CDR3 reads TGCAGCGTTGAAAGTTCTGGGGATACCGGGGAGCTGTTTTTT. It specifies CSVESSGDTGELFF.

This sequence joins TRBV19 and TRBJ2-6, with D possibly matching TRBD1 (5 bases). Germline CDR1 LNHDA, CDR2 SQIVND (reference sequence). V lost 6 bases and J lost 7, with 16 bases in between. The CDR3 contains 15 residues. The CDR3 nucleotides read TGTGCCAGTAGCTTTCCTCGGACATTTGCCAACGTCCTGACTTTC. It encodes CASSFPRTFANVLTF.

The chain has TRBV25-1 and TRBJ1-4; D gene uncertain. The CDR3 loop spans 13 amino acids. Germline CDR1 MGHDK, CDR2 SYGVNS. Trimming pared 6 bases from V and 7 bases from J, leaving 12 bases between. CDR3 DNA: TGTGCCAGCAGCCTAAGGATTGGTGAAAAACTGTTTTTT. Translation gives CASSLRIGEKLFF.

This chain links TRBV25-1 with TRBJ2-5, with 16 bases lining up with TRBD2. V lost 6 bases and J lost 6; bases outside the gene matches: 4. Germline loops: CDR1 MGHDK, CDR2 SYGVNS. CDR3 length: 15 amino acids. CDR3 protein: CASRGTSGRAKTQYF. The DNA for the CDR3 is TGTGCCAGCAGGGGGACTAGCGGGAGGGCGAAGACCCAGTACTTC.

This clone occurred a few times. The chain uses TRBV2 and TRBJ1-2; D ambiguous. Trimming took 5 bases from V and 0 from J, leaving 13 bases between them. CDR1 SNHLY and CDR2 FYNNEI come from the germline V gene. This CDR3 has 15 residues. The CDR3, as DNA: TGTGCCAGCAGTACGACCCGGGAGGCTAACTATGGCTACACCTTC. It codes for CASSTTREANYGYTF.

V and J are TRBV29-1 and TRBJ2-1, with D perhaps matching TRBD2 (6 bases). The CDR3 sequence is 11 residues long. Germline V gene sequence: CDR1 SQVTM, CDR2 ANQGSEA. The CDR3 nucleotides are TGCACCGTGTTCGGGGGCAATGAGCAGTTCTTC. Amino acids: CTVFGGNEQFF.